The next 8 T cell receptor beta chains were all read from a single sample in a study of response to subunit inactivated influenza vaccine. MiXCR, run by TCRdb on the RT-PCR reads, gives a single entry per CDR3 protein. The data hold about 570,000 distinct CDR3 sequences, with around 11% observed a single time. The same data also contributed to another study, on T cells expressing NK-cell markers. That study adds: UMI-tagged 5'RACE template switching yielded the TCR beta cDNA.

The sample consisted of PBMCs from blood, taken on the day of vaccination. The receptors here all came from a man aged 50 to 59 who received an inactivated influenza vaccine.

This clonotype came up a few times. V usage is TRBV12-3 or TRBV12-4 and J usage is TRBJ2-5; TRBD1 might be the D (7 bases). Trimming cost V 7 bases and J 3 bases, with 18 bases left between them. CDR3 length: 15 amino acids. Written as DNA, the CDR3 is TGTGCCAGCACCAGATCAGGGGGGAGCGAAGAGACCCAGTACTTC. It codes for CASTRSGGSEETQYF.

The chain employs TRBV20-1 and TRBJ2-3; D possibly matches TRBD1 or TRBD2 (6 bases each). Germline V gene lookup returns CDR1 DFQATT and CDR2 SNEGSKA (reference sequence). V gave up 3 bases and J gave up 1 base, with 11 bases separating them. The CDR3 length is 14 residues. CDR3: CSASGGGGTDTQYF. DNA for the CDR3: TGCAGTGCTAGCGGGGGCGGGGGCACAGATACGCAGTATTTT.

At least ten counts were recorded for this clonotype. The V and J genes are TRBV4-1 and TRBJ1-1; no reliable D call. V shed 6 bases and J shed 1 base, with 15 bases lying between them. The germline V gene has CDR1 MGHRA and CDR2 YSYEKL. The CDR3 covers 15 residues. This CDR3 reads CASRPGPGSNTEAFF. The CDR3 coding sequence is TGCGCCAGCAGACCCGGACCTGGATCGAACACTGAAGCTTTCTTT.

In this sample, this clonotype turned up many times. The chain carries TRBV7-8 and TRBJ1-2; unclear D gene. The V end was cut by 1 base, the J end by 2 bases, with 11 bases between. CDR3 length: 15 amino acids. The germline gives CDR1 SGHVS, CDR2 FQNEAQ. The CDR3 loop reads CASSLDRDANYGYTF. In nucleotides, the CDR3 is TGTGCCAGCAGCTTAGATCGTGATGCCAACTATGGCTACACCTTC. The whole variable domain, remainder taken from reference TRBV7-8 and TRBJ1-2, is GAGVSQSPRYKVAKRGQDVALRCDPISGHVSLFWYQQALGQGPEFLTYFQNEAQLDKSGLPSDRFFAERPEGSVSTLKIQRTQQEDSAVYLCASSLDRDANYGYTFGSGTRLTVV.

This clonotype turned up a few times. The gene calls are TRBV6-4 and TRBJ2-1; D tentatively reads TRBD1 or TRBD2 (5 bases each). V gave up 0 bases and J gave up 2 bases, with 8 bases separating them. The CDR3 is 15 residues long. CDR1 is MRHNA and CDR2 is SNTAGT in the germline V gene. The CDR3 reads CASSDSWGTYNEQFF. The CDR3 nucleotides are TGTGCCAGCAGTGACTCATGGGGGACCTACAATGAGCAGTTCTTC.

In this sample, this clonotype turned up a few times. V usage is TRBV29-1 and J usage is TRBJ2-1; 10 bases match TRBD2. This CDR3 region has 15 residues. Per germline, CDR1 SQVTM and CDR2 ANQGSEA. V dropped 7 bases and J dropped 5; count of bases not matched to a gene: 11. In DNA, the CDR3 is TGCAGCGGGAAAACCGGGCTAGCGGGGGACAATGAGCAGTTCTTC. This codes for CSGKTGLAGDNEQFF.

There are a few counts of this clonotype. This rearrangement joins TRBV5-1 to TRBJ2-5, with TRBD2 matching 9 bases. V dropped 1 base and J dropped 5; count of bases not matched to a gene: 6. Germline V CDR1 and CDR2: SGHRS, YFSETQ. The length of the CDR3 is 15 residues. The CDR3: CASSLSAGGPETQYF. In DNA form, the CDR3 reads TGCGCCAGCAGCTTGAGTGCGGGGGGGCCGGAGACCCAGTACTTC. Full variable domain (remainder filled in from reference TRBV5-1 and TRBJ2-5): KAGVTQTPRYLIKTRGQQVTLSCSPISGHRSVSWYQQTPGQGLQFLFEYFSETQRNKGNFPGRFSGRQFSNSRSEMNVSTLELGDSALYLCASSLSAGGPETQYFGPGTRLLVL.

This clonotype was seen a few times. The chain combines TRBV12-3 or TRBV12-4 with TRBJ2-6, with 11 positions matching TRBD2. The CDR3 is made up of 21 amino acids. Trimming took 3 bases from V and 2 from J; bases not matched to a gene: 15. The DNA of the CDR3 is TGTGCCAGCAGTTTCGAGCCCATACTAGCGGGAGTGGGCACTGGGGCCAACGTCCTGACTTTC. This sequence encodes CASSFEPILAGVGTGANVLTF.